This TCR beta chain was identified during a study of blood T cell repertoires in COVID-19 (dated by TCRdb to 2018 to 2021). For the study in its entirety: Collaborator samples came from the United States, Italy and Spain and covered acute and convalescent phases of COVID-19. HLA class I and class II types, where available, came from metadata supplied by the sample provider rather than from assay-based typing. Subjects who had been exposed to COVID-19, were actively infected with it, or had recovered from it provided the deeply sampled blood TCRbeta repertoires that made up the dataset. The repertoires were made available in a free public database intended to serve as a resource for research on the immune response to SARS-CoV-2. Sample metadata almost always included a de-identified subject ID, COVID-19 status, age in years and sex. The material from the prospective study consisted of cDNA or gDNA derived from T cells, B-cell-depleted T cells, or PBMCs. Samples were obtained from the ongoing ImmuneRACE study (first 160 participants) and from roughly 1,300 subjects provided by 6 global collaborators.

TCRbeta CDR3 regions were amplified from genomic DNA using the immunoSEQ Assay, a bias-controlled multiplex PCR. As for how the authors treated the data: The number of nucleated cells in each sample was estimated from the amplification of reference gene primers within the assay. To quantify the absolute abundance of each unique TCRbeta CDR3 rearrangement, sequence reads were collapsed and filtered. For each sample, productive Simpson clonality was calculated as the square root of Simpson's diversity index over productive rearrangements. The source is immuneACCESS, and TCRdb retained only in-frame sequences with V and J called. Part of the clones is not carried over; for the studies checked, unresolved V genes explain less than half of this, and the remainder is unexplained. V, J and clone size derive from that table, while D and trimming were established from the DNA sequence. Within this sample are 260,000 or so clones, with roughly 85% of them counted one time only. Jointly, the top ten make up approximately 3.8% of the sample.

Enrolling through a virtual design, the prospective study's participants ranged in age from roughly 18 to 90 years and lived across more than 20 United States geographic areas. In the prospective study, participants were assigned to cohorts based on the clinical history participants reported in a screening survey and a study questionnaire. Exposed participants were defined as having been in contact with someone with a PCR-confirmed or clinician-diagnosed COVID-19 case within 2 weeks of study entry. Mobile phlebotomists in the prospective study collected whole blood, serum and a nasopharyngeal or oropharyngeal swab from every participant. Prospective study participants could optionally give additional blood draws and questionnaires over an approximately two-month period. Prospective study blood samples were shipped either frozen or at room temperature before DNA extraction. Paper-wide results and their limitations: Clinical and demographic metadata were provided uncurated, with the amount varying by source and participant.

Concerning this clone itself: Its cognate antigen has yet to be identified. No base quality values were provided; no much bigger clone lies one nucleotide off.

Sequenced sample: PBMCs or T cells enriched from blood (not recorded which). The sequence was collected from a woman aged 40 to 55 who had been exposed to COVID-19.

The DNA sequence is given as TGTGCCAGCAGTCTGAGCGGGGGCTTTAACAATGAGCAGTTCTTC. Its product reads: CASSLSGGFNNEQFF. The sequence is built from TRBV3-1 (or the pseudogene TRBV3-2) and TRBJ2-1; 8 junctional bases match TRBD2. CDR1 and CDR2 (LGHDT, YNNKEL) derive from the germline V gene (reference sequence). Compared with germline, V lacks 6 bases and J lacks 5 bases; bases without a gene match: 9. There are 15 amino acids in the CDR3, from cysteine to phenylalanine inclusive. Only the CDR3 DNA stays, 45 bases, in frame from base 1.